This T cell receptor beta chain came from a study of CD8 T cells in ankylosing spondylitis. Worth noting for this clonotype: Its target is not known.

It was by quantitative 5'-RACE with molecular barcodes that TCR beta libraries were made. TCRdb processed the 5' RACE reads anew with MiXCR; each CDR3 protein has one entry. The data contain around 480,000 distinct CDR3 sequences, over 15% of them seen just once; the ten biggest clones take up approximately 1%. Deletions cut 5 bases from V and 5 bases from J, with 18 bases between. Germline V lookup: CDR1 SGHTA, CDR2 FQGTGA. The CDR3 has 15 amino acids. Findings and limits, study-wide: Existing reports had already noted some motif variants in reactive arthritis synovial fluid and blood. Clones linked to the disease showed a CD8+ phenotype. They occurred at relatively low frequencies in peripheral blood. Clones tied to disease were said to be significantly enriched in matched ankylosing spondylitis synovial fluid. Made up of fewer than 10 highly homologous variants, a TCR beta motif appeared characteristic of ankylosing spondylitis blood.

This sequence joins TRBV7-3 and TRBJ2-5; D might be TRBD2 (6 bases). The clonotype comes from a male donor with ankylosing spondylitis. Sequenced input: blood, either unsorted or a sorted T cell fraction (not recorded which). The CDR3 here is CASSPGAGTMETQYF. CDR3 nucleotides: TGTGCCAGCAGCCCCGGTGCGGGAACAATGGAGACCCAGTACTTC.